This TCR beta chain was documented in a study of shared clonotypes between healthy human individuals. Regarding this clone: Its antigen remains unknown.

This CDR3 is 15 amino acids long. Germline CDR1 reads LGHNA; CDR2 reads YNFKEQ. V shed 5 bases, J shed 5 bases, and the junction held 6 bases outside the gene matches. Study results and limitations: Generally, naive subsets (rather than memory subsets) showed larger estimated richness.

The naive CD8 fraction comprised CD45RO-negative cells positively selected for CCR7 and excluded terminally differentiated effector memory CD45RA+ cells. The protocol was immunoSEQ multiplex PCR, while the TCRdb copy is restricted to in-frame clones and leaves out a portion. The table lists 2 million to 2.5 million clones, approximately 94% of them singletons. V gene TRBV4-2 combines with J gene TRBJ1-2, with 12 positions matching TRBD1. The TCR originated in a man between 18 and 29 years old in good health. Some clones in this sample may be carry-over from other donors' samples. The sample was naive CD8+ T cells from PBMCs. The CDR3 DNA follows: TGTGCCAGCAGCGCGGGACAGGGGGCAAGATATGGCTACACCTTC. Its protein is CASSAGQGARYGYTF.